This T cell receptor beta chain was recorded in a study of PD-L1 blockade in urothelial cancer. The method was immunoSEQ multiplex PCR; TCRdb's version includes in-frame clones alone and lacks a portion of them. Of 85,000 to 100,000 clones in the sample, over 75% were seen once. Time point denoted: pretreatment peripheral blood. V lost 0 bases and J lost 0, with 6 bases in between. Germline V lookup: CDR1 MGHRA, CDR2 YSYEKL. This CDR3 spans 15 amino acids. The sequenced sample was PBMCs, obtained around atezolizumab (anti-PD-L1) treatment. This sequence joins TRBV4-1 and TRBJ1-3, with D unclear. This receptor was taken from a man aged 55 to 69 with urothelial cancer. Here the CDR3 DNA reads TGCGCCAGCAGCCAAGATGAGAGCTCTGGAAACACCATATATTTT. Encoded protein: CASSQDESSGNTIYF.